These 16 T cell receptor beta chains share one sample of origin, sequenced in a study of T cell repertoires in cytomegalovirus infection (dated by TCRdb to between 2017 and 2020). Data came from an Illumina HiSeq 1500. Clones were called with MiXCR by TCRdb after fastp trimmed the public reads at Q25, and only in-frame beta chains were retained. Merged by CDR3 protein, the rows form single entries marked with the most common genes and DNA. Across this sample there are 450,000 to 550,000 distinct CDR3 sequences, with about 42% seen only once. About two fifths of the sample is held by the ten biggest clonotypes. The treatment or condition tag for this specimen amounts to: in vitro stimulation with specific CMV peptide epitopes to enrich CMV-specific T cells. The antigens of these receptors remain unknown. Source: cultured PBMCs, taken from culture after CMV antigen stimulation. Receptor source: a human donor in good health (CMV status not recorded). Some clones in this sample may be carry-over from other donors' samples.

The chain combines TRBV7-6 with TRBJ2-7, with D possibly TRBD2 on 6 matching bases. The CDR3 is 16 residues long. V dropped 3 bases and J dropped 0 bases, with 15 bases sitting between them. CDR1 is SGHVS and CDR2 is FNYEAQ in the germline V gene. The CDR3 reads CASSLVSGGSSYEQYF. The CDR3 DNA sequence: TGTGCCAGCAGCTTGGTCTCCGGGGGTAGCTCCTACGAGCAGTACTTC. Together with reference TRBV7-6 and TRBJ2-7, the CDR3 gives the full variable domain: GAGVSQSPRYKVTKRGQDVALRCDPISGHVSLYWYRQALGQGPEFLTYFNYEAQQDKSGLPNDRFSAERPEGSISTLTIQRTEQRDSAMYRCASSLVSGGSSYEQYFGPGTRLTVT.

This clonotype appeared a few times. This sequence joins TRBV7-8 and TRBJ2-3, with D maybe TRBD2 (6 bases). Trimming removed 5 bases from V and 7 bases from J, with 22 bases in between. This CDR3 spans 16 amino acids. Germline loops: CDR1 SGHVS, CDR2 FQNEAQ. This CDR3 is CASSTPTSPLGNTQYF. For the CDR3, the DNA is TGTGCCAGCAGCACACCCACTAGCCCCTTGGGGAATACGCAGTATTTT. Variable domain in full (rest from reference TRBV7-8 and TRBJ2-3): GAGVSQSPRYKVAKRGQDVALRCDPISGHVSLFWYQQALGQGPEFLTYFQNEAQLDKSGLPSDRFFAERPEGSVSTLKIQRTQQEDSAVYLCASSTPTSPLGNTQYFGPGTRLTVL.

CDR3 sequence: CASSPTGAGYGYTF. Here the CDR3 DNA reads TGTGCCAGCAGCCCCACCGGGGCTGGCTATGGCTACACCTTC. The chain carries TRBV7-9 and TRBJ1-2; tentative D call: TRBD1 (5 bases). The CDR3 spans 14 residues. Germline V gives CDR1 SEHNR, CDR2 FQNEAQ (reference sequence). V lost 5 bases, J lost 4 bases, and 14 bases lay in between.

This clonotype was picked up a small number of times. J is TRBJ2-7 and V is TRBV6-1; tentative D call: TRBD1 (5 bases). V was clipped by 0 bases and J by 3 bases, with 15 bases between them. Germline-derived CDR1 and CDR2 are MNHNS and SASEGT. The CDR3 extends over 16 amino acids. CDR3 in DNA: TGTGCCAGCAGTGAAGCATGGCAGGGCCCCAACTACGAGCAGTACTTC. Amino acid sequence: CASSEAWQGPNYEQYF.

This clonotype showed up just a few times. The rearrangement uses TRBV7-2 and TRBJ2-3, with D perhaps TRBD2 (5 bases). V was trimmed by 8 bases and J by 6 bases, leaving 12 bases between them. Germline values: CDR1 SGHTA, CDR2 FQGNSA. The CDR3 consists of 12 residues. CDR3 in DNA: TGTGCCAGCGGGAGTAATATGGATACGCAGTATTTT. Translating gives CASGSNMDTQYF.

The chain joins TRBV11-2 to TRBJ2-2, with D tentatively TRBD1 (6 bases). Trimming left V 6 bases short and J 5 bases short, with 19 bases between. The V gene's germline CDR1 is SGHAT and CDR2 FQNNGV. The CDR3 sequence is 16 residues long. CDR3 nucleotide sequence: TGTGCCAGCAGATCAGTCCAGACCCAGGGGACCGGGGAGCTGTTTTTT. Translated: CASRSVQTQGTGELFF.

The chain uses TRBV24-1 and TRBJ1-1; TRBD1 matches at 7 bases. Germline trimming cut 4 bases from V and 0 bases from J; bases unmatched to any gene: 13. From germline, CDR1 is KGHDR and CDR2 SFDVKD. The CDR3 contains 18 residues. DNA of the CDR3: TGTGCCACCAGTGACCACCGGGGGCAGGGGGGGATGAACACTGAAGCTTTCTTT. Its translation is CATSDHRGQGGMNTEAFF.

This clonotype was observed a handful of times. CDR3 DNA sequence: TGTGCCAGCAGCCCCGGGTGGGTTAGCACAGATACGCAGTATTTT. This encodes CASSPGWVSTDTQYF. This chain joins TRBV7-9 and TRBJ2-3; no firm D call. This CDR3 region has 15 residues. Germline CDR1 reads SEHNR; CDR2 reads FQNEAQ (reference sequence). V lost 5 bases to trimming and J lost 0 bases, with 12 bases between them.

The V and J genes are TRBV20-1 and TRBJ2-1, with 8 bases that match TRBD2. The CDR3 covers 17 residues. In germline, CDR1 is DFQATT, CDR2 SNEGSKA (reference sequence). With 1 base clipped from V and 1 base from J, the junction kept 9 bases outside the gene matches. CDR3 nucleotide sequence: TGCAGTGCTAGAGGGTGGCTAGCGGGCGCATCCTACAATGAGCAGTTCTTC. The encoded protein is CSARGWLAGASYNEQFF.

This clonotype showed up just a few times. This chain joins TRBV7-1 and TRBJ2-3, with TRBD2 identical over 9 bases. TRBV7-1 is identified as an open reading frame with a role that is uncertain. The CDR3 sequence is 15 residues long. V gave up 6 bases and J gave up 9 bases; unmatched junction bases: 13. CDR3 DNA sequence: TGTGCCAGCAGACCTATTAGCGGGGGCTTGGGAACGCAGTATTTT. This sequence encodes CASRPISGGLGTQYF.

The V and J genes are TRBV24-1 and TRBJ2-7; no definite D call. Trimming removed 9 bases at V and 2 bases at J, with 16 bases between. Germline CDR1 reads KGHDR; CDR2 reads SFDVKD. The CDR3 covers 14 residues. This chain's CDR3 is CATEASRPPYEQYF. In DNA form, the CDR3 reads TGTGCCACCGAGGCATCCCGACCTCCCTACGAGCAGTACTTC.

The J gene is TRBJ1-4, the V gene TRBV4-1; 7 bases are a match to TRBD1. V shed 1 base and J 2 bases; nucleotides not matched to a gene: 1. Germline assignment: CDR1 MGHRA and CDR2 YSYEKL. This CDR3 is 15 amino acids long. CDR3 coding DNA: TGCGCCAGCAGCCAAGGGGACAGTACTAATGAAAAACTGTTTTTT. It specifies CASSQGDSTNEKLFF.

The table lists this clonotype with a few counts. CDR3 nucleotide sequence: TGTGCTATCCGCCCTAGCAGTGCCGATACGCAGTATTTT. This codes for CAIRPSSADTQYF. The rearrangement joins TRBV7-9 to TRBJ2-3, with a possible D match to TRBD2 (5 bases). Germline V CDR1 and CDR2: SEHNR, FQNEAQ (reference sequence). This CDR3 spans 13 amino acids.

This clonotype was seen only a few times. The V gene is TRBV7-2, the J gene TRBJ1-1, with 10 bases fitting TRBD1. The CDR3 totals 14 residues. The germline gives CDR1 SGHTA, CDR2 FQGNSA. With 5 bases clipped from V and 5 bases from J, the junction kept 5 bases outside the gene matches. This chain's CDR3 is CASSPRTGGTEAFF. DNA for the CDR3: TGTGCCAGCAGCCCCCGGACAGGGGGGACTGAAGCTTTCTTT.

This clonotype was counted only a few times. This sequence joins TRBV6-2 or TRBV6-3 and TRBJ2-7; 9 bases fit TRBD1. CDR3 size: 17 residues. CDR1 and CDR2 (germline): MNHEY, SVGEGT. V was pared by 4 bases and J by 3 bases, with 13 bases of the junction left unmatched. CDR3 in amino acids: CASSFYRGQALVYEQYF. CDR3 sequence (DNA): TGTGCCAGCAGTTTCTACAGGGGGCAAGCCCTGGTCTACGAGCAGTACTTC.

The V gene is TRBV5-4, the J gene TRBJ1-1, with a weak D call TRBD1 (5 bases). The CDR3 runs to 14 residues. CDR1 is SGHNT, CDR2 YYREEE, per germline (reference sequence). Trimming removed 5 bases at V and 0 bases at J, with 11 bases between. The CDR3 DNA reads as TGTGCCAGCAGGTCTGGGGGGGTGAACACTGAAGCTTTCTTT. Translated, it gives CASRSGGVNTEAFF.